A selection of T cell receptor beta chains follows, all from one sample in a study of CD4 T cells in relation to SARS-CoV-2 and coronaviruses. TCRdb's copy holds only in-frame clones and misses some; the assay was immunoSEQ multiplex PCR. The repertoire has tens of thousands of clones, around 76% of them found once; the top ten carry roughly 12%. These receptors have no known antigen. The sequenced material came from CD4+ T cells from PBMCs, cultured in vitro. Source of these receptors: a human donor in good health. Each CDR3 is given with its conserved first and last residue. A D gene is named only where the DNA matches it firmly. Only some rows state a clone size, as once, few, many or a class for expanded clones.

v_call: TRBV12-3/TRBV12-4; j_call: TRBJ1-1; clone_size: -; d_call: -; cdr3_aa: CASSFAENTEAFF; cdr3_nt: TGTGCCAGCAGTTTTGCAGAGAACACTGAAGCTTTCTTT
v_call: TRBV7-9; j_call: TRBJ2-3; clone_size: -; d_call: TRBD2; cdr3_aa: CASSFHSGISTDTQYF; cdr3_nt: TGTGCCAGCAGCTTCCACAGCGGGATCAGCACAGATACGCAGTATTTT
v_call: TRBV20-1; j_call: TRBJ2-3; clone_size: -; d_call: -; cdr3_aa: CSASTDTQYF; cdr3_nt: TGCAGTGCTAGTACAGATACGCAGTATTTT
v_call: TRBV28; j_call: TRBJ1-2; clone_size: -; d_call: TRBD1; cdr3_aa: CASSWGQGVRSYTF; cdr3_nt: TGTGCCAGCAGTTGGGGACAGGGAGTGAGAAGCTACACCTTC
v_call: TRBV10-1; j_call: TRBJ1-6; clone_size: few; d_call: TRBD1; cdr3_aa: CASSQAGQGYNSPLHF; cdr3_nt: TGCGCCAGCAGCCAAGCTGGACAGGGATATAATTCACCCCTCCACTTT
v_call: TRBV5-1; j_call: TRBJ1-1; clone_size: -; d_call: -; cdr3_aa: CASSDQGLTEAFF; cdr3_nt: TGCGCCAGCAGTGATCAGGGGTTGACTGAAGCTTTCTTT
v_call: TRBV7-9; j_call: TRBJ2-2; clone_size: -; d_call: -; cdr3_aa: CASHRTLNTGELFF; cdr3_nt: TGTGCCAGCCACCGGACTCTGAACACCGGGGAGCTGTTTTTT
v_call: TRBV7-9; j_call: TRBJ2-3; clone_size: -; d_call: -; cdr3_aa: CASSQTSIPDTQYF; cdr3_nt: TGTGCCAGCAGCCAGACTAGTATTCCAGATACGCAGTATTTT
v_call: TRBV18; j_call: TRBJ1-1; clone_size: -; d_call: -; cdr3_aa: CASSPSEGTEAFF; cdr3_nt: TGTGCCAGCTCACCGTCAGAAGGGACTGAAGCTTTCTTT
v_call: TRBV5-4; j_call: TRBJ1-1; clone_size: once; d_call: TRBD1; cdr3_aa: CASSSAGTAYPEAFF; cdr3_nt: TGTGCCAGCAGCTCGGCCGGGACAGCCTACCCTGAAGCTTTCTTT
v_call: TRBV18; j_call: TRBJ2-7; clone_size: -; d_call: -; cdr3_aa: CASSPTEAYEQYF; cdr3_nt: TGTGCCAGCTCACCTACGGAAGCCTACGAGCAGTACTTC
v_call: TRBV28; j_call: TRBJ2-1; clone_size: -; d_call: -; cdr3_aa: CASRSDRVNNEQFF; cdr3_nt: TGTGCCAGCAGATCGGACAGAGTCAACAATGAGCAGTTCTTC
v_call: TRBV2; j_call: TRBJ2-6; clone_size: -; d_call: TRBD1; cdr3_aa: CASSDGQGAGANVLTF; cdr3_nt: TGTGCCAGCAGTGATGGACAGGGGGCCGGGGCCAACGTCCTGACTTTC
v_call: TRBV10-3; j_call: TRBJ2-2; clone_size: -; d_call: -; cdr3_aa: CAIRTNQNTGELFF; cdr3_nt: TGTGCCATCAGGACTAACCAGAACACCGGGGAGCTGTTTTTT
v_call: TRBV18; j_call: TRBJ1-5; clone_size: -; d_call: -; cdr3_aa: CASSPMGGQPQHF; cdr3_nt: TGTGCCAGCTCACCAATGGGGGGGCAGCCCCAGCATTTT
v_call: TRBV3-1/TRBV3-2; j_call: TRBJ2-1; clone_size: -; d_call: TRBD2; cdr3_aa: CASSKPAGDDEQFF; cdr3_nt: TGTGCCAGCAGCAAGCCAGCGGGAGATGATGAGCAGTTCTTC
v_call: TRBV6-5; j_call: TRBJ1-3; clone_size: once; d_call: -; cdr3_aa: CASSYGDSGNTIYF; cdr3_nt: TGTGCCAGCAGTTACGGGGACTCTGGAAACACCATATATTTT
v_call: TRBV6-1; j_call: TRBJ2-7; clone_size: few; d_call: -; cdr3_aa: CASSEVGAPPREQYF; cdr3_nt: TGTGCCAGCAGTGAAGTGGGGGCCCCGCCGCGGGAGCAGTACTTC
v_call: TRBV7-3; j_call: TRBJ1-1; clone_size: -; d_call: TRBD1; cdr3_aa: CASSRRGTGGSWNTEAFF; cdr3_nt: TGTGCCAGCAGCAGAAGGGGGACAGGGGGCTCTTGGAACACTGAAGCTTTCTTT
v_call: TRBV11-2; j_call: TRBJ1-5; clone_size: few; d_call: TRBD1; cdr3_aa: CASSRQGGQPQHF; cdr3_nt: TGTGCCAGCAGCCGACAGGGAGGGCAGCCCCAGCATTTT
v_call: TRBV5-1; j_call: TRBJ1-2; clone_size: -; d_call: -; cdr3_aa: CASSLGRTQDGGYTF; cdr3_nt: TGCGCCAGCAGCTTGGGGCGAACCCAGGACGGTGGCTACACCTTC
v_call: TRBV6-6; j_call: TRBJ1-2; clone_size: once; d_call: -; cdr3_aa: CASSYGTNTLRGYTF; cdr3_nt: TGTGCCAGCAGTTATGGGACCAACACGCTCAGGGGCTACACCTTC
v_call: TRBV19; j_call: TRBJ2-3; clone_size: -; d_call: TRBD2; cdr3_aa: CASTRGLAGPTDTQYF; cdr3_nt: TGTGCCAGTACCCGAGGACTAGCGGGACCCACAGATACGCAGTATTTT
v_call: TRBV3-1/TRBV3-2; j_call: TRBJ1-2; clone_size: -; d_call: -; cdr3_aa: CASSPQGYGYTF; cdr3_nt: TGTGCCAGCAGCCCTCAGGGGTATGGCTACACCTTC
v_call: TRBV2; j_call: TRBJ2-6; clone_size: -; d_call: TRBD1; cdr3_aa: CASSGSGTGTGSSGANVLTF; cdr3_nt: TGTGCCAGTTCGGGGTCGGGGACCGGGACAGGAAGCTCTGGGGCCAACGTCCTGACTTTC
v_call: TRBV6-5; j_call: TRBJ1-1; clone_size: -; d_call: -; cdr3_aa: CASRQGLGTEAFF; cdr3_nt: TGTGCCAGCAGGCAAGGCCTAGGGACTGAAGCTTTCTTT
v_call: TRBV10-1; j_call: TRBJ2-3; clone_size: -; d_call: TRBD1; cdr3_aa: CASSQGDTDTQYF; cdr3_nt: TGCGCCAGCAGCCAGGGGGACACAGATACGCAGTATTTT
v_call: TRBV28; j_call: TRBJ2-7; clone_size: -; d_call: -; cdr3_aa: CASQTLGGPRAF; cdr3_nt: TGTGCCAGCCAAACCCTCGGCGGGCCCAGGGCCTTC
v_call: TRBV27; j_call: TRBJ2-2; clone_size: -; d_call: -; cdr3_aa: CASSFIGLGGELFF; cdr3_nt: TGTGCCAGCAGTTTCATAGGGTTGGGCGGGGAGCTGTTTTTT
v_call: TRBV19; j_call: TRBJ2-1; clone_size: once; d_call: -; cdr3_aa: CASKDRNEQFF; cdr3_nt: TGTGCCAGTAAAGACAGGAATGAGCAGTTCTTC
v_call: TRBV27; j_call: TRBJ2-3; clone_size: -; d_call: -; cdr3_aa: CASSLSSYTDTQYF; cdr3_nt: TGTGCCAGCAGTTTATCGAGCTACACAGATACGCAGTATTTT
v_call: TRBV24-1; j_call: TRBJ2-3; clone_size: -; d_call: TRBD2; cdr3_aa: CATSDPGLAGEGDTQYF; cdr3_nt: TGTGCCACCAGTGATCCGGGACTAGCGGGGGAAGGAGATACGCAGTATTTT
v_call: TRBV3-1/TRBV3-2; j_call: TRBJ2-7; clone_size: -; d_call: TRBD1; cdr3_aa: CASSQVGNRGPFEQYF; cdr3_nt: TGTGCCAGCAGCCAAGTTGGGAACAGGGGGCCCTTCGAGCAGTACTTC
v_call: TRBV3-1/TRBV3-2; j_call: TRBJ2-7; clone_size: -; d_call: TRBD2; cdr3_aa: CASSLQGSGSFHEQYF; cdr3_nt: TGTGCCAGCAGCCTCCAGGGTAGCGGGAGTTTCCACGAGCAGTACTTC
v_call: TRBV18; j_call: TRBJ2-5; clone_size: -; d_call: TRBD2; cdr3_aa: CASSPPSGRAGETQYF; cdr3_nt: TGTGCCAGCTCACCACCGAGCGGGAGGGCCGGGGAGACCCAGTACTTC
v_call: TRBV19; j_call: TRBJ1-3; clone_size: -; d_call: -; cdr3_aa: CASSIRVSGNTIYF; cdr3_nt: TGTGCCAGTAGTATCCGGGTCTCTGGAAACACCATATATTTT
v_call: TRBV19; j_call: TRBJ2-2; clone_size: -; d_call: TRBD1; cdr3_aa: CASSIGQGLGELFF; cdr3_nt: TGTGCCAGTAGTATCGGACAGGGGCTCGGGGAGCTGTTTTTT